This TCR beta chain derives from a study of blood T cell repertoires in COVID-19. Study-wide context: The cDNA or gDNA used as material had been derived from T cells, B-cell-depleted T cells, or PBMCs.

The CDR3 length is 14 residues. Per the germline V gene, CDR1 is MDHEN and CDR2 is SYDVKM. Trimming shortened V by 5 bases and J by 1 base, and 11 bases separated the two germline ends. Only in-frame clones appear in the TCRdb table, and some are missing; sequencing was by immunoSEQ multiplex PCR. The data show 190,000 or so clones, 85% seen once. Across 24 US areas, participants ranged in age from 18 to 89 years. Self-reported history from a screening survey and questionnaire set each donor's cohort. This clone turned up a few times. Sequencing was performed on PBMCs or T cells enriched from blood (not recorded which). The genes are TRBV28 and TRBJ1-1; D is unresolved. The sequence was obtained from a man aged 40-55 years who had recovered from COVID-19. This chain's CDR3 is CASSPRQRNTEAFF. The CDR3 DNA is TGTGCCAGCAGTCCTCGACAAAGGAACACTGAAGCTTTCTTT.